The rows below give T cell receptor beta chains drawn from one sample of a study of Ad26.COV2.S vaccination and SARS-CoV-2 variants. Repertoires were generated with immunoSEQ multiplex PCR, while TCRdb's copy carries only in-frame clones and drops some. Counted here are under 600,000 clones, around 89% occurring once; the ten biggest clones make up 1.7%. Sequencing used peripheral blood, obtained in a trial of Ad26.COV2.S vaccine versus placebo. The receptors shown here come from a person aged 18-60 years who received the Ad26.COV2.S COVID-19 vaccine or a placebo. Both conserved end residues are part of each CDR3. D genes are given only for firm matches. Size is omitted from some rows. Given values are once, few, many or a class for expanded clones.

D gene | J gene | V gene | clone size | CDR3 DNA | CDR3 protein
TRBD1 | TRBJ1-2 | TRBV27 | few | TGTGCCAGTTCCGGGACAGGGAAACATGGCTACACCTTC | CASSGTGKHGYTF
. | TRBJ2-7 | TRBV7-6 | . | TGTGCCAGCAGGTTGAGAGCAGGCGGCGAGCAGTACTTC | CASRLRAGGEQYF
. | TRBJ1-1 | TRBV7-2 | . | TGTGCCAGCAGCTTATTGGAAGGGTACACTGAAGCTTTCTTT | CASSLLEGYTEAFF
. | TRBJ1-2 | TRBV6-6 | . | TGTGCCAGCAGAAAACCCGGGCAGCCCATTAACTATGGCTACACCTTC | CASRKPGQPINYGYTF
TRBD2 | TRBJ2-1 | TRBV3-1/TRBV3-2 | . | TGTGCCAGCAGCCGCCCGGGACTAGCGGTTAATAATGAGCAGTTCTTC | CASSRPGLAVNNEQFF
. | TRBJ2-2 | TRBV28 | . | TGTGCCAGCAGTTTATCTTTCGTTTGGTCTGCCGCGAACACCGGGGAGCTGTTTTTT | CASSLSFVWSAANTGELFF
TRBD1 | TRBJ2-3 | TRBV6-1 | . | TGTGCCAGCAGTGGAGGGGGCAAGAGTTACACAGATACGCAGTATTTT | CASSGGGKSYTDTQYF
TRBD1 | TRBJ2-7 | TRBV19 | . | TGTGCCAGTAGTGCCGACAGGGGTGCCTACGAGCAGTACTTC | CASSADRGAYEQYF
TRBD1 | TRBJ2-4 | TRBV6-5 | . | TGTGCCAGCATCCCACAGGGGACAGCCAAAAACATTCAGTACTTC | CASIPQGTAKNIQYF
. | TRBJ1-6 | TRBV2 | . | TGTGCCAGCACCCTTAATTCACCCCTCCACTTT | CASTLNSPLHF
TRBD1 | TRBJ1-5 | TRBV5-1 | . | TGCGCCAGCAGCCGAACAGGGGGCGGGAACCAGCCCCAGCATTTT | CASSRTGGGNQPQHF
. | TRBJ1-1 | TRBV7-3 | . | TGTGCCAGCAGCTTCGACCCTAACACTGAAGCTTTCTTT | CASSFDPNTEAFF
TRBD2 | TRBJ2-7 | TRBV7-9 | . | TGTGCCAGCAGCCTCCGGACTAGCGGGAGGGTCAACGAGCAGTACTTC | CASSLRTSGRVNEQYF
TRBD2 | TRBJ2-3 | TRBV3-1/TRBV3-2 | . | TGTGCCAGCAGACGGACTAGCGGGAGTCGAGATACGCAGTATTTT | CASRRTSGSRDTQYF
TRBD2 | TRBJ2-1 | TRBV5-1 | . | TGCGCCAGCAGCTCCCGACTAGCGGGGGTTCACTCCTACAATGAGCAGTTCTTC | CASSSRLAGVHSYNEQFF
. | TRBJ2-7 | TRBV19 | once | TGTGCCAGTAGTATATCCAGGGGCTACGAGCAGTACTTC | CASSISRGYEQYF
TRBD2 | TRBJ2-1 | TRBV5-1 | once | TGCGCCAGCAGCTTGACTAGCGGGAAGTTCTACAATGAGCAGTTCTTC | CASSLTSGKFYNEQFF
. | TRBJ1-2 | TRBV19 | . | TGTGCCAGTAGTAATAAGGGGCGCGCTAACTATGGCTACACCTTC | CASSNKGRANYGYTF
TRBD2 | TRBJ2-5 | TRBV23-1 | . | TGCGCCAGCAGTCAAACCTGGGGACTAGCGGGAGGAGAGACCCAGTACTTC | CASSQTWGLAGGETQYF
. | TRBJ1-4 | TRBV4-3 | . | TGCGCCAGCAGCCAAGATAGCTACAATGAAAAACTGTTTTTT | CASSQDSYNEKLFF
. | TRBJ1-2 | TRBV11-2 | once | TGTGCCAGCAGCCTTGAAGTGGGGGGGTATGGCTACACCTTC | CASSLEVGGYGYTF
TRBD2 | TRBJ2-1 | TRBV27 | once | TGTGCCAGCAGTTTTGGGACTAGCGGGGCCTACAATGAGCAGTTCTTC | CASSFGTSGAYNEQFF
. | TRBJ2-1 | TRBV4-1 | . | TGCGCCAGCAGCCAAGATTTCAGGAGGGGAAACTCCTACAATGAGCAGTTCTTC | CASSQDFRRGNSYNEQFF
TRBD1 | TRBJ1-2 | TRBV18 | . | TGTGCCAGCTCACCAACGGACAGGGGACGAATCTATGGCTACACCTTC | CASSPTDRGRIYGYTF
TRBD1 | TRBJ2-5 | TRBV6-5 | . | TGTGCCAGCAGTAGGGGGACAGGGCGAGAGACCCAGTACTTC | CASSRGTGRETQYF
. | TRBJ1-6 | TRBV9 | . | TGTGCCAGCAGCGTAGCAGGGCAGGGGAATTCACCCCTCCACTTT | CASSVAGQGNSPLHF
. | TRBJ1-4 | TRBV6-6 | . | TGTGCCAGCAGTTACTCCGACAAGACTAATGAAAAACTGTTTTTT | CASSYSDKTNEKLFF
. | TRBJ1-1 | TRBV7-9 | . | TGTGCCAGCAGCCCTAGGGGGGATTACAGCTTAACTGAAGCTTTCTTT | CASSPRGDYSLTEAFF
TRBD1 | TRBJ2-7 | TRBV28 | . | TGTGCCAGCAGTACGACAGGGTACTCCCTCGAGCAGTACTTC | CASSTTGYSLEQYF
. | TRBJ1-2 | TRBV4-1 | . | TGCGCCAGCAGCCAAGATTGGGATGGCTATGGCTACACCTTC | CASSQDWDGYGYTF
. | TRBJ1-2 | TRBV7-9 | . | TGTGCCAGCAGCCAGAATGGTGTCCGCGGCTACACCTTC | CASSQNGVRGYTF
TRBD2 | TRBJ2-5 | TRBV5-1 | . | TGCGCCAGCAGCTTGGCGGGGGGTCAGGAGACCCAGTACTTC | CASSLAGGQETQYF
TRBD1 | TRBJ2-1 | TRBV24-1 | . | TGTGCCACCAGTGACCGGACAGGGGTAAACAATGAGCAGTTCTTC | CATSDRTGVNNEQFF
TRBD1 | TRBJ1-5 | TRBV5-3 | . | TGTGCCAGAAGCACAAGACAGGGTTGCAATCAGCCCCAGCATTTT | CARSTRQGCNQPQHF
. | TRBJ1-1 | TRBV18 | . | TGTGCCAGCTCACCAGATCTCCAGGGCACTGAAGCTTTCTTT | CASSPDLQGTEAFF
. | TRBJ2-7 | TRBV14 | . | TGTGCCAGCAGCCATAAATTAGGAACCTACGAGCAGTACTTC | CASSHKLGTYEQYF
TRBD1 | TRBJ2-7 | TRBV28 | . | TGTGCCAGCAGTCCGCCGGGACAGGGAACCTACGAGCAGTACTTC | CASSPPGQGTYEQYF
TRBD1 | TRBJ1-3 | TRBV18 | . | TGTGCCAGCTCCGTGGGGACAGCTGGAAACACCATATATTTT | CASSVGTAGNTIYF
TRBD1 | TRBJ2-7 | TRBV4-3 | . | TGCGCCAGCAGCCAAGCCGACAGGGGCTACGAGCAGTACTTC | CASSQADRGYEQYF
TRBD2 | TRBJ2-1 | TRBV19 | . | TGTGCCAGTAGTAGTCGGGCGGGAGAAGGGTACAATGAGCAGTTCTTC | CASSSRAGEGYNEQFF
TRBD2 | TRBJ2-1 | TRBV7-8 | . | TGTGCCAGCAGCCTAGCCTTACTAGCGGGGACAAGCTCCTACAATGAGCAGTTCTTC | CASSLALLAGTSSYNEQFF
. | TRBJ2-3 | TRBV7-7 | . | TGTGCTAGCAGCTTACATTTGGGAGTCCTCACAGATACGCAGTATTTT | CASSLHLGVLTDTQYF
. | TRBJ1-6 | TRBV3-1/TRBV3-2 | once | TGTGCCAGCAGCCAAGGGGGTCAGTATAATTCACCCCTCCACTTT | CASSQGGQYNSPLHF
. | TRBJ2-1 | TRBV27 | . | TGTGCCAGCAGTTTCTCGGGGGCCGGTGAGCAGTTCTTC | CASSFSGAGEQFF
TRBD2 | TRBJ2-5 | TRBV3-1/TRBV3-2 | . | TGTGCCAGCAGCCAAGGAGCCCTAGCGGGTGCCCAAGAGACCCAGTACTTC | CASSQGALAGAQETQYF
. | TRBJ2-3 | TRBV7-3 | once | TGTGCCAGCAGCTTAATACCCACAGATACGCAGTATTTT | CASSLIPTDTQYF
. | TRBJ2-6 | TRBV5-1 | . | TGCGCCAGCAGCTTGGGTCTGTTTCCTGGGGCCAACGTCCTGACTTTC | CASSLGLFPGANVLTF
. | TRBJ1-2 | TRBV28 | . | TGTGCCAGCACCCGGAGCGGATCTGGCTACACCTTC | CASTRSGSGYTF
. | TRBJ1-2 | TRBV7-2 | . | TGTGCCAGCAGCTTAGTAGTTCAGTATGGCTACACCTTC | CASSLVVQYGYTF
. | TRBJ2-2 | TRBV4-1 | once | TGCGCCAGCAGCCAAGTTTCTGGGGGGGAGCTGTTTTTT | CASSQVSGGELFF
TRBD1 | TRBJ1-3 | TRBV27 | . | TGTGCCAGCAGTTTGACCGCACAGGGGGTACGGGGAAACACCATATATTTT | CASSLTAQGVRGNTIYF
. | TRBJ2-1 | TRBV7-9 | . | TGTGCCTCCCGACGGGATAACAATGAGCAGTTCTTC | CASRRDNNEQFF
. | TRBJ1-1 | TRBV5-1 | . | TGCGCCAGCAGCCTAGGGACGCTGAACACTGAAGCTTTCTTT | CASSLGTLNTEAFF
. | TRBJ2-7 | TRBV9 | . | TGTGCCAGCAGCGTATCACCAGGACAGCGGGCCCACGAGCAGTACTTC | CASSVSPGQRAHEQYF
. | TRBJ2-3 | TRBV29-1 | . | TGCAGCGTTGAAAAAGGGACTCTAGTCCTCACAGATACGCAGTATTTT | CSVEKGTLVLTDTQYF
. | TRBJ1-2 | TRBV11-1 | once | TGTGCCAGCAGCCTCCCCGGAGGGAATGGCTACACCTTC | CASSLPGGNGYTF
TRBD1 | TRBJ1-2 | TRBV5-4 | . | TGTGCCAGCAGCTTCGACAGGGGAGGGGTAAAGGGCTACACCTTC | CASSFDRGGVKGYTF